This T cell receptor beta chain was identified during a study of control samples from healthy donors and cancer patients. V lost 5 bases and J lost 0, with 14 bases in between. This CDR3 is 17 amino acids long. The V gene's germline CDR1 is SGHTA and CDR2 FQGTGA. The table came from immunoSEQ multiplex PCR; TCRdb's copy has only in-frame clones and leaves some out. The listing records under 200,000 clones. This chain uses TRBV7-3 with TRBJ2-6; maybe TRBD1 (6 bases). Material for sequencing was blood. The clonotype originates from a woman in her twenties or thirties in good health. CDR3 DNA: TGTGCCAGCAGCCTACAGGGCAGGATCTCTGGGGCCAACGTCCTGACTTTC. Translated, it gives CASSLQGRISGANVLTF. Full variable domain (outside the CDR3, taken from reference TRBV7-3 and TRBJ2-6): GAGVSQTPSNKVTEKGKYVELRCDPISGHTALYWYRQSLGQGPEFLIYFQGTGAADDSGLPNDRFFAVRPEGSVSTLKIQRTERGDSAVYLCASSLQGRISGANVLTFGAGSRLTVL.